The 5 T cell receptor beta chains reported below all come from one sample, sequenced in a study of blood T cell repertoires in COVID-19. Sequenced by immunoSEQ multiplex PCR; TCRdb stores in-frame clones only, minus some. Among fewer than 20,000 clones listed, around 90% were seen once. Sequenced material: peripheral blood. These receptors were obtained from a human donor in a cohort sampled during active COVID-19.

This clone was picked up a small number of times. This rearrangement joins TRBV9 to TRBJ2-2; maybe TRBD1 (5 bases). Trimming stripped 1 base from V and 3 bases from J, with 7 bases between. This CDR3 is built from 14 residues. Germline V gene sequence: CDR1 SGDLS, CDR2 YYNGEE. The DNA for the CDR3 is TGTGCCAGCAGCGTAATGACAGACACCGGGGAGCTGTTTTTT. Translated, it gives CASSVMTDTGELFF. The full variable domain, rest sourced from reference TRBV9 and TRBJ2-2, is DSGVTQTPKHLITATGQRVTLRCSPRSGDLSVYWYQQSLDQGLQFLIQYYNGEERAKGNILERFSAQQFPDLHSELNLSSLELGDSALYFCASSVMTDTGELFFGEGSRLTVL.

This chain links TRBV6-5 with TRBJ2-3; D is undetermined. Germline V gene sequence: CDR1 MNHEY, CDR2 SVGAGI. The CDR3 extends over 12 amino acids. Trimming stripped 4 bases from V and 0 bases from J, with 2 bases between. The CDR3 bases are TGTGCCAGCAGTTCTAGCACAGATACGCAGTATTTT. Translating it yields CASSSSTDTQYF.

This chain uses TRBV20-1 with TRBJ2-4; TRBD1 matches at 8 bases. The V gene's germline CDR1 is DFQATT and CDR2 SNEGSKA (reference sequence). The length of the CDR3 is 11 residues. V shed 5 bases, J shed 9 bases, and the junction held 3 bases outside the gene matches. The CDR3 reads CSADRGAIQYF. CDR3 coding DNA: TGCAGTGCTGACAGGGGTGCCATTCAGTACTTC.

This rearrangement joins TRBV15 to TRBJ1-1, with 9 positions matching TRBD1. This CDR3 spans 15 amino acids. With V trimmed by 0 bases and J by 11 bases, 10 bases remained unmatched. The germline gives CDR1 LNHNV, CDR2 YYDKDF (reference sequence). The CDR3 sequence is CATSRDIGGTGSAFF. CDR3 in DNA: TGTGCCACCAGCAGAGATATAGGGGGGACAGGGAGCGCTTTCTTT.

This rearrangement joins TRBV15 to TRBJ1-5; no definite D call. V lost 5 bases and J 3 bases, leaving 8 bases between the germline ends. The germline gives CDR1 LNHNV, CDR2 YYDKDF (reference sequence). The CDR3 has 13 amino acids. CDR3 sequence reads: CATSVQANQPQHF. The CDR3 DNA sequence: TGTGCCACCAGCGTCCAGGCCAATCAGCCCCAGCATTTT.